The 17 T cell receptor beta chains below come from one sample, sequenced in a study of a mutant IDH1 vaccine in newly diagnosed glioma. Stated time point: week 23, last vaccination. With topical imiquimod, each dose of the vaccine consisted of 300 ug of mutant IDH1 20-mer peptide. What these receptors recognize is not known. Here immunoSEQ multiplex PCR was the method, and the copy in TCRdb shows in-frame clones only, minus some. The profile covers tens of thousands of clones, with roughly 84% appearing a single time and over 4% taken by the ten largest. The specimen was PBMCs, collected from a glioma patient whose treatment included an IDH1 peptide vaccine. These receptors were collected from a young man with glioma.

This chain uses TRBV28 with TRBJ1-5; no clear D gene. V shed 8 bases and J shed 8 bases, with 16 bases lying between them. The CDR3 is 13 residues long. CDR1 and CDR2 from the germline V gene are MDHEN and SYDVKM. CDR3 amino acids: CASGIEAVKPQHF. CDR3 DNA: TGTGCCAGCGGCATCGAGGCAGTCAAGCCCCAGCATTTT.

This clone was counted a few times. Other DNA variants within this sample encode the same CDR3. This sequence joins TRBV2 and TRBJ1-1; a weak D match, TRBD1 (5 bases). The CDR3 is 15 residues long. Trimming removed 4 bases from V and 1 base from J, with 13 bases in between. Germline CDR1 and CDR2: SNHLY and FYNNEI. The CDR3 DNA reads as TGTGCCAGCAGTGTCGGATCTACAGGGAACACTGAAGCTTTCTTT. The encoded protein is CASSVGSTGNTEAFF.

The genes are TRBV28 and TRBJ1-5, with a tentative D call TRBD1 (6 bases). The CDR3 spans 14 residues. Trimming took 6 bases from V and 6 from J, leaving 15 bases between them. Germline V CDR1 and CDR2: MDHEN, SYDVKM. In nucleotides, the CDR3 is TGTGCCAGCAGGGATACAGGGAAGGGTCAGCCCCAGCATTTT. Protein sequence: CASRDTGKGQPQHF. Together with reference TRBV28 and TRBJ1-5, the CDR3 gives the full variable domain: DVKVTQSSRYLVKRTGEKVFLECVQDMDHENMFWYRQDPGLGLRLIYFSYDVKMKEKGDIPEGYSVSREKKERFSLILESASTNQTSMYLCASRDTGKGQPQHFGDGTRLSIL.

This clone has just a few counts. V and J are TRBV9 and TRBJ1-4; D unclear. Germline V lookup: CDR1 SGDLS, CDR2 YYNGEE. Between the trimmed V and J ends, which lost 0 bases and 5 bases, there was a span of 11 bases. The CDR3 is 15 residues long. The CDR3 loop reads CASSVVGSLNEKLFF. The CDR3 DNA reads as TGTGCCAGCAGCGTAGTGGGCAGTCTCAATGAAAAACTGTTTTTT.

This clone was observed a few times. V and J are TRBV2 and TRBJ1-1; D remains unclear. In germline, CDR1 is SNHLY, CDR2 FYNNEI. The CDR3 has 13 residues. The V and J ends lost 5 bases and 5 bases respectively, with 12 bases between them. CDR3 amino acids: CASSSERATEAFF. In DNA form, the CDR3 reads TGTGCCAGCAGTTCAGAGCGGGCAACTGAAGCTTTCTTT.

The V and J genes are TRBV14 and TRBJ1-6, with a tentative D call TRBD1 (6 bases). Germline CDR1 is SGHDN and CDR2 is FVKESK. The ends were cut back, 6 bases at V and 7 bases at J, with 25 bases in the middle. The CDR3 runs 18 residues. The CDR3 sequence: CASSPRSPGQSMNSPLHF. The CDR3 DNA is TGTGCCAGCAGTCCAAGATCTCCTGGACAGTCTATGAATTCACCCCTCCACTTT.

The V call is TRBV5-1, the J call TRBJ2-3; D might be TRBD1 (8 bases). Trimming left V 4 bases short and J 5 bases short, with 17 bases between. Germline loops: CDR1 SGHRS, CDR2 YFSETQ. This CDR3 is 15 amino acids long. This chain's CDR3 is CASSLGQGGRDTQYF. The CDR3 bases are TGCGCCAGCAGCCTCGGACAGGGAGGGCGAGATACGCAGTATTTT.

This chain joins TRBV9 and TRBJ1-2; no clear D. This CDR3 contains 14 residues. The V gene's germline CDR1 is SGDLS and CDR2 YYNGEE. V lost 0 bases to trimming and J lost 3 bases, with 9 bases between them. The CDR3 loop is CASSVDYGYYGYTF. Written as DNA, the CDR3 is TGTGCCAGCAGCGTAGATTACGGCTACTATGGCTACACCTTC.

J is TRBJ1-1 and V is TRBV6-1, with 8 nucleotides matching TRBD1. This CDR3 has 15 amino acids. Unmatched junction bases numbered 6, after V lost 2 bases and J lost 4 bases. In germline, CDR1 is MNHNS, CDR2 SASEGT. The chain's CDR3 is CASSEPGGKGTEAFF. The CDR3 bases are TGTGCCAGCAGTGAACCAGGGGGCAAAGGCACTGAAGCTTTCTTT.

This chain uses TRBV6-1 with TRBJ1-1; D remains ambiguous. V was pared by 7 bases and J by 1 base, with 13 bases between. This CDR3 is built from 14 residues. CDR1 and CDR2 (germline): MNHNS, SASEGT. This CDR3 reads CASIPSGGNTEAFF. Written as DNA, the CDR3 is TGTGCCAGCATCCCATCGGGAGGGAACACTGAAGCTTTCTTT.

The CDR3 reads CASSSTGSNTEAFF. The CDR3 DNA is TGTGCCAGCAGCTCGACAGGTTCGAACACTGAAGCTTTCTTT. The chain links TRBV7-9 to TRBJ1-1; a weak D match, TRBD1 (6 bases). The V gene lost 4 bases and the J gene lost 1 base, with 10 bases spanning the gap. Germline values: CDR1 SEHNR, CDR2 FQNEAQ (reference sequence). The CDR3 spans 14 residues.

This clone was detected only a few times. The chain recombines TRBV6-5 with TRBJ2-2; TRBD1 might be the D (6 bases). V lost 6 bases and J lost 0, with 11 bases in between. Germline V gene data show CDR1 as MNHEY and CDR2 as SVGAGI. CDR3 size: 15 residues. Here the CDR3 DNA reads TGTGCCAGCAGACGACAGGACACGAACACCGGGGAGCTGTTTTTT. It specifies CASRRQDTNTGELFF.

The CDR3 loop is CASSDSPIRGRQETQYF. The CDR3 DNA reads TGCGCCAGCAGTGACTCCCCCATAAGAGGGAGGCAAGAGACCCAGTACTTC. The V call is TRBV10-1, the J call TRBJ2-5; D perhaps matches TRBD2 (6 bases). The V end was cut by 3 bases, the J end by 2 bases, with 19 bases between. The CDR3 covers 17 residues. Germline loops: CDR1 WNHNN, CDR2 SYGVQD (reference sequence).

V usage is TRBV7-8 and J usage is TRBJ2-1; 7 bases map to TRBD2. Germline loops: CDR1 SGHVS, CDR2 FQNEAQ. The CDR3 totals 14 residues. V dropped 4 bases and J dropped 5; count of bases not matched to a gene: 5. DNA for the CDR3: TGTGCCAGCAGCTACCTAGGACTAGACAATGAGCAGTTCTTC. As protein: CASSYLGLDNEQFF. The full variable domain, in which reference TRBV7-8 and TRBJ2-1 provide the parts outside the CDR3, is GAGVSQSPRYKVAKRGQDVALRCDPISGHVSLFWYQQALGQGPEFLTYFQNEAQLDKSGLPSDRFFAERPEGSVSTLKIQRTQQEDSAVYLCASSYLGLDNEQFFGPGTRLTVL.

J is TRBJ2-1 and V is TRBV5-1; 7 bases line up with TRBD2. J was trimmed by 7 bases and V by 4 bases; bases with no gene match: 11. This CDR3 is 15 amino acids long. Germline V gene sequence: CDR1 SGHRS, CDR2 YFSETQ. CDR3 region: CASSLTTAGGNEQFF. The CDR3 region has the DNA TGCGCCAGCAGCCTTACGACAGCCGGGGGGAATGAGCAGTTCTTC.

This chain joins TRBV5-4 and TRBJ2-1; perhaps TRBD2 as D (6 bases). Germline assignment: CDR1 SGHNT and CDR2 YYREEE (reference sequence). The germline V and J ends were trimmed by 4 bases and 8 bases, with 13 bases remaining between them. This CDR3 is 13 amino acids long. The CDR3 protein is CASSPGDIYEQFF. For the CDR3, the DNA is TGTGCCAGCAGCCCGGGGGATATCTATGAGCAGTTCTTC.

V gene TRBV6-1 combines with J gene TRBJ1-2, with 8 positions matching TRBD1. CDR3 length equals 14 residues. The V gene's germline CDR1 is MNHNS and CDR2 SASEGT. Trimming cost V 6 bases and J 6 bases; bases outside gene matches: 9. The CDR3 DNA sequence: TGTGCCAGCAGCATCCGGACAGGGTGGAATGGCTACACCTTC. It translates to CASSIRTGWNGYTF.